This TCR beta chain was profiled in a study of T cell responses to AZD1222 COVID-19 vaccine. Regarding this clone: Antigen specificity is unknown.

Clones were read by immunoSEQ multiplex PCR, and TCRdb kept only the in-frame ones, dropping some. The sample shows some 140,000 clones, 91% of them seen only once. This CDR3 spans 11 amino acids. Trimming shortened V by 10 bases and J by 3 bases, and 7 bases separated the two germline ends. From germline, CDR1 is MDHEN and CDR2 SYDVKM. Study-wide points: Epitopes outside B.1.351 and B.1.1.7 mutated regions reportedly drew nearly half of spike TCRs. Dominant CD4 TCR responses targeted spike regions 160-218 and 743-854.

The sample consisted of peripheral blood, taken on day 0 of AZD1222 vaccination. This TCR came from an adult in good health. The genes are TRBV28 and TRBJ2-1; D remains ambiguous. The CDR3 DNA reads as TGTGCCACCGTTCGCTACAATGAGCAGTTCTTC. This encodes CATVRYNEQFF.